The 24 T cell receptor beta chains reported below all come from one sample, sequenced in a study of cytomegalovirus exposure and HLA in healthy donors. Primers: 60 Vbeta forward and 13 Jbeta reverse. Using immunoSEQ multiplex PCR, the repertoire was profiled, and TCRdb retains in-frame clones only, with some absent. The data contain tens of thousands of clones, approximately 57% of them singletons. Sequenced: PBMCs. The receptors stem from a woman aged 30 to 39 in good health and CMV-seronegative.

The rearrangement joins TRBV28 to TRBJ2-2, with 8 bases aligning to TRBD1. V was pared by 7 bases and J by 4 bases, with 11 bases of the junction left unmatched. Germline V CDR1 and CDR2: MDHEN, SYDVKM. The CDR3 loop spans 16 amino acids. The CDR3 is CASTPPQGASTGELFF. The CDR3, as DNA: TGTGCCAGCACGCCCCCGCAGGGGGCCAGCACCGGGGAGCTGTTTTTT.

The chain carries TRBV30 and TRBJ2-2; D perhaps matches TRBD2 (6 bases). The V gene lost 0 bases and the J gene lost 6 bases, with 11 bases spanning the gap. The germline CDR1 and CDR2 sequences are GTSNPN and SVGIG (reference sequence). The CDR3 has 14 residues. CDR3 loop: CAWSVLTGAGELFF. In DNA form, the CDR3 reads TGTGCCTGGAGTGTACTCACGGGGGCCGGGGAGCTGTTTTTT.

The chain has TRBV7-2 and TRBJ1-1; TRBD1 might be the D (6 bases). The CDR3 runs 16 residues. CDR1 is SGHTA and CDR2 is FQGNSA in the germline V gene. V lost 5 bases and J lost 3, with 19 bases in between. The CDR3 sequence: CASSLWLMGADTEAFF. CDR3 nucleotides: TGTGCCAGCAGCCTCTGGCTTATGGGGGCTGACACTGAAGCTTTCTTT.

This chain links TRBV13 with TRBJ2-5; 9 nucleotides align to TRBD1. Looked up from germline, CDR1 is PRHDT and CDR2 is FYEKMQ (reference sequence). The V and J ends lost 5 bases and 1 base, in that order; junction bases with no gene match: 8. The CDR3 contains 16 residues. CDR3 protein: CASSKTGTGTQETQYF. The CDR3 DNA is TGTGCCAGCAGCAAAACCGGGACAGGGACCCAAGAGACCCAGTACTTC.

This sequence joins TRBV27 and TRBJ2-1; 10 positions agree with TRBD2. The CDR3 is 18 amino acids. CDR1 is MNHEY and CDR2 is SMNVEV in the germline V gene (reference sequence). With 5 bases clipped from V and 2 bases from J, the junction kept 12 bases outside the gene matches. CDR3 sequence (DNA): TGTGCCAGCAGTAGCGGGAGGGCCTTCTTAGGGGCCTACAATGAGCAGTTCTTC. Its protein is CASSSGRAFLGAYNEQFF.

The chain combines TRBV2 with TRBJ1-5; D perhaps matches TRBD1 (5 bases). The CDR3 is made up of 13 amino acids. Trimming pared 7 bases from V and 6 bases from J, leaving 13 bases between. Germline-derived CDR1 and CDR2 are SNHLY and FYNNEI. The CDR3 spells CASKAGGFQPQHF. The CDR3 nucleotides are TGTGCCAGCAAGGCGGGGGGGTTTCAGCCCCAGCATTTT.

In this sample, this clone turned up a few times. The chain couples TRBV5-1 to TRBJ2-7, with TRBD1 matching over 9 bases. Germline loops: CDR1 SGHRS, CDR2 YFSETQ. With 6 bases clipped from V and 4 bases from J, the junction kept 5 bases outside the gene matches. The CDR3 is made up of 13 amino acids. The CDR3 DNA is TGCGCCAGCACCGGGACAGGGAAATACGAGCAGTACTTC. This translates into CASTGTGKYEQYF.

This clone was found once. CDR3 in DNA: TGTGCCAGCAGTTTATGGGCAAACTCCTACAATGAGCAGTTCTTC. Translated, it gives CASSLWANSYNEQFF. The chain recombines TRBV27 with TRBJ2-1; D unclear. V was clipped by 1 base and J by 0 bases, with 7 bases between them. Germline CDR1 MNHEY, CDR2 SMNVEV (reference sequence). There are 15 residues in the CDR3.

This clone was observed a few times. This sequence joins TRBV5-1 and TRBJ2-1, with 7 bases that match TRBD1. The CDR3 loop spans 13 amino acids. Losses at the gene ends were 0 bases for V and 6 bases for J; bases not matched to a gene: 0. Germline CDR1 SGHRS, CDR2 YFSETQ. The CDR3, as DNA: TGCGCCAGCAGCTTGGCAGGGGGCAATGAGCAGTTCTTC. Protein: CASSLAGGNEQFF.

This clone was counted only a few times. The CDR3 loop reads CASSRGTSGSGETQYF. The DNA for the CDR3 is TGTGCCAGCAGCCGAGGGACTAGCGGGAGTGGTGAGACCCAGTACTTC. The chain links TRBV4-2 to TRBJ2-5, with 14 nucleotides matching TRBD2. Losses at the gene ends were 4 bases for V and 5 bases for J; bases not matched to a gene: 6. Germline-derived CDR1 and CDR2 are LGHNA and YNFKEQ. This CDR3 has 16 amino acids.

CDR3 nucleotides: TGTGCCATCAGTGTCCGACAGGGAAAATACGAGCAGTACTTC. It encodes CAISVRQGKYEQYF. The rearrangement links TRBV10-3 to TRBJ2-7; TRBD1 matches 7 bases. Germline values: CDR1 ENHRY, CDR2 SYGVKD. The CDR3 has 14 residues. The trim removed 4 bases at V and 4 bases at J, leaving 7 bases unmatched.

The V call is TRBV5-1, the J call TRBJ2-5; 7 bases agree with TRBD1. In germline, CDR1 is SGHRS, CDR2 YFSETQ. V lost 6 bases and J lost 2; bases outside the gene matches: 4. The CDR3 is 13 residues long. The CDR3 DNA follows: TGCGCCAGCACGGGACAGACTCAAGAGACCCAGTACTTC. Translation: CASTGQTQETQYF. The variable domain in full, with the rest retrieved from reference TRBV5-1 and TRBJ2-5, is KAGVTQTPRYLIKTRGQQVTLSCSPISGHRSVSWYQQTPGQGLQFLFEYFSETQRNKGNFPGRFSGRQFSNSRSEMNVSTLELGDSALYLCASTGQTQETQYFGPGTRLLVL.

This clone was recorded only once. The gene calls are TRBV12-5 and TRBJ2-3; possibly TRBD2 for D (6 bases). V was shortened by 7 bases and J by 0 bases, with 14 bases between the two germline ends. Germline loops: CDR1 LGHNT, CDR2 FRNRAP. This CDR3 region has 15 residues. CDR3 sequence (DNA): TGTGCTAGTGCCGCGGGACTGTCTAGCACAGATACGCAGTATTTT. Protein: CASAAGLSSTDTQYF.

This clone was seen once. CDR3 loop: CASTFSGLNTGELFF. The CDR3, as DNA: TGCGCCAGCACCTTCTCAGGGCTGAACACCGGGGAGCTGTTTTTT. The chain uses TRBV5-1 and TRBJ2-2, with a possible D match to TRBD1 (5 bases). CDR3 length equals 15 residues. The germline V gene has CDR1 SGHRS and CDR2 YFSETQ. V was cut by 6 bases and J by 1 base, with 13 bases left in between.

This chain joins TRBV4-1 and TRBJ1-1, with TRBD1 matching over 11 bases. CDR3 length equals 15 residues. Germline V lookup: CDR1 MGHRA, CDR2 YSYEKL. V was clipped by 4 bases and J by 3 bases; unmatched bases: 4. CDR3 in amino acids: CASSPGQGADTEAFF. In nucleotides, the CDR3 is TGCGCCAGCAGCCCCGGACAGGGGGCGGACACTGAAGCTTTCTTT.

In this sample, this clone turned up a few times. The V gene is TRBV14, the J gene TRBJ2-7; 10 nucleotides line up with TRBD2. Germline CDR1 is SGHDN and CDR2 is FVKESK. The J segment lost 5 bases and the V segment lost 3 bases, leaving 7 bases of the junction unmatched. The CDR3 is made up of 15 amino acids. The CDR3 sequence is CASSQSGRASDEQYF. CDR3 in DNA: TGTGCCAGCAGCCAGAGCGGGAGGGCGAGCGACGAGCAGTACTTC.

The V gene is TRBV7-2, the J gene TRBJ2-1; 7 nucleotides match TRBD2. There are 13 residues in the CDR3. The germline V gene has CDR1 SGHTA and CDR2 FQGNSA. The ends lost 1 base at V and 14 bases at J; junction bases unmatched: 8. The CDR3 reads CASSLGLAGGEFF. The CDR3 DNA is TGTGCCAGCAGCTTAGGACTAGCCGGAGGGGAGTTCTTC.

The chain is built from TRBV29-1 and TRBJ1-2; D is undetermined. Trimming took off 0 bases at V and 5 bases at J, with 7 bases between the two ends. The germline V gene encodes CDR1 SQVTM and CDR2 ANQGSEA. The CDR3 extends over 12 amino acids. The CDR3 region is CSVEDTVYGYTF. The DNA for the CDR3 is TGCAGCGTTGAAGACACAGTGTATGGCTACACCTTC.

This clone was recorded once. The CDR3 DNA reads TGCGCCAGCAGCTTACTAGCGACCTCCTACAATGAGCAGTTCTTC. Translated, it gives CASSLLATSYNEQFF. This rearrangement joins TRBV5-1 to TRBJ2-1; 7 bases match TRBD2. CDR1 is SGHRS, CDR2 YFSETQ, per germline. The CDR3 length is 15 residues. Trimming at V came to 2 bases and at J to 0 bases, leaving 2 bases not matched to a gene. Based on the CDR3 plus reference TRBV5-1 and TRBJ2-1, the full variable domain is KAGVTQTPRYLIKTRGQQVTLSCSPISGHRSVSWYQQTPGQGLQFLFEYFSETQRNKGNFPGRFSGRQFSNSRSEMNVSTLELGDSALYLCASSLLATSYNEQFFGPGTRLTVL.

The chain joins TRBV6-1 to TRBJ1-2; 7 nucleotides agree with TRBD1. This CDR3 has 13 amino acids. Per germline, CDR1 MNHNS and CDR2 SASEGT. Losses at the gene ends were 6 bases for V and 2 bases for J; bases not matched to a gene: 3. CDR3 nucleotide sequence: TGTGCCAGCAGGAGACAGGGCAACTATGGCTACACCTTC. Translation: CASRRQGNYGYTF.

In this sample, this clone turned up a few times. The chain has TRBV5-1 and TRBJ2-5, with D possibly matching TRBD2 (7 bases). V was cut by 0 bases and J by 1 base, with 10 bases left in between. The CDR3 runs to 15 residues. Germline lookup yields CDR1 SGHRS and CDR2 YFSETQ. The CDR3 DNA sequence: TGCGCCAGCAGCTTGGGCGCGGGGGCCCAAGAGACCCAGTACTTC. This gives the protein CASSLGAGAQETQYF.

J is TRBJ2-5 and V is TRBV28; 9 bases line up with TRBD2. The last part of the DNA fits TRBJ2-7 better; the J call may be wrong. Germline V gene data show CDR1 as MDHEN and CDR2 as SYDVKM. This CDR3 has 16 residues. CDR3 DNA sequence: TGTGCCAGCAGTGTAGGGGGGCTAGCGGGATCCTACGAGCAGTACTTC. Translation: CASSVGGLAGSYEQYF.

The V and J genes are TRBV5-1 and TRBJ2-1; D is unresolved. CDR1 is SGHRS and CDR2 is YFSETQ in the germline V gene. Trimming shortened V by 1 base and J by 7 bases, and 12 bases separated the two germline ends. The CDR3 spans 14 residues. The CDR3 sequence is CASSLSARWNEQFF. In DNA, the CDR3 is TGCGCCAGCAGCTTGTCGGCTAGATGGAATGAGCAGTTCTTC.

The chain carries TRBV15 and TRBJ2-7; no firm D call. CDR3 size: 13 residues. CDR1 is LNHNV and CDR2 is YYDKDF in the germline V gene (reference sequence). V was clipped by 5 bases and J by 2 bases, with 10 bases between them. CDR3 sequence: CATSYLLTYEQYF. The DNA of the CDR3 is TGTGCCACCAGCTACCTACTGACCTACGAGCAGTACTTC.